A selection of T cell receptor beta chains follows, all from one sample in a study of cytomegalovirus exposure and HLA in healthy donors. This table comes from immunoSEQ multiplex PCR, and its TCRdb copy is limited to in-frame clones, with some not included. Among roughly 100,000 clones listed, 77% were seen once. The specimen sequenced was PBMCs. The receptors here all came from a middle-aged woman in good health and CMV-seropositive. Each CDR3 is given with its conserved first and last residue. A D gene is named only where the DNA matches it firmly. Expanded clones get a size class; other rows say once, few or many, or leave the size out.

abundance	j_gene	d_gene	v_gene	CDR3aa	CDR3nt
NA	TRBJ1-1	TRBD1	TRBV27	CASSFGYQTGTAEAFF	TGTGCCAGCAGTTTTGGCTATCAAACCGGGACAGCTGAAGCTTTCTTT
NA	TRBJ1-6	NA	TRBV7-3	CASSLGGDSPLHF	TGTGCCAGCAGCTTAGGAGGGGACTCACCCCTCCACTTT
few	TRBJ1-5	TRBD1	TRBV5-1	CASRPRGQDNQPQHF	TGCGCCAGCCGTCCCCGGGGACAGGACAATCAGCCCCAGCATTTT
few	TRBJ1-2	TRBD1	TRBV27	CASSRTGLEGYTF	TGTGCCAGCAGTCGGACAGGGTTGGAGGGCTACACCTTC
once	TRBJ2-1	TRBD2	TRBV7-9	CASSSHQRGAYNEQFF	TGTGCCAGCAGCTCCCATCAGCGGGGGGCTTACAATGAGCAGTTCTTC
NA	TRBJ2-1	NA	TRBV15	CATSSDSVNNEQFF	TGTGCCACCAGCAGCGACTCCGTAAACAATGAGCAGTTCTTC
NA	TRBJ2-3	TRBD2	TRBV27	CASSLSTVTSGRLIDTQYF	TGTGCCAGCAGTTTATCGACCGTGACTAGCGGGAGGTTGATAGATACGCAGTATTTT
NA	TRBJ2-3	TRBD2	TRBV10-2	CASKGREAEGLDTQYF	TGCGCCAGCAAAGGACGGGAGGCCGAAGGGCTAGATACGCAGTATTTT
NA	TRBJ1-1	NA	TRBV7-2	CASSLVWLLGEGNTEAFF	TGTGCCAGCAGCTTAGTGTGGCTTTTGGGGGAGGGGAACACTGAAGCTTTCTTT
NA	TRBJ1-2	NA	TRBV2	CASRDHGRDYGYTF	TGTGCCAGCAGGGATCACGGCAGGGACTATGGCTACACCTTC
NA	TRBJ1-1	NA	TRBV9	CASSVDGRGGTEAFF	TGTGCCAGCAGCGTAGATGGAAGGGGTGGGACTGAAGCTTTCTTT
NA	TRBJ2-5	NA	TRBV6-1	CASSVTEETQYF	TGTGCCAGCAGCGTAACGGAAGAGACCCAGTACTTC
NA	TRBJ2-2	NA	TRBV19	CASSIIQGTGELFF	TGTGCCAGTAGTATTATACAGGGCACCGGGGAGCTGTTTTTT
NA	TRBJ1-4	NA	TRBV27	CASSLRRPNEKLFF	TGTGCCAGCAGCCTCAGGAGGCCTAATGAAAAACTGTTTTTT